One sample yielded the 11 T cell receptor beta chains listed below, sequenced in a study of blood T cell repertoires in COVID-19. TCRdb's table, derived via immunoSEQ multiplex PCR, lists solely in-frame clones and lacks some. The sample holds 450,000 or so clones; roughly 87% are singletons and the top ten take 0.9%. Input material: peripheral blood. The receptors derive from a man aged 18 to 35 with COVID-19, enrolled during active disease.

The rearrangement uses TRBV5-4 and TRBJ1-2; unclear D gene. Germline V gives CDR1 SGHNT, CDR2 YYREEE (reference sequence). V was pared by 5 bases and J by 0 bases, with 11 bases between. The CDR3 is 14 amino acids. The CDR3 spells CASRRPGTNYGYTF. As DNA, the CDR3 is TGTGCCAGCAGGAGACCGGGGACTAACTATGGCTACACCTTC.

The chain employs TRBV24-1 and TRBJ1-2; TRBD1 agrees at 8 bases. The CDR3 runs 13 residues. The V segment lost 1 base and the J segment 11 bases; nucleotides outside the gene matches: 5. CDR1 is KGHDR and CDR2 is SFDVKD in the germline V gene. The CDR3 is CATSDFGGTGYTF. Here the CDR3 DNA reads TGTGCCACCAGTGATTTTGGAGGGACAGGTTACACCTTC.

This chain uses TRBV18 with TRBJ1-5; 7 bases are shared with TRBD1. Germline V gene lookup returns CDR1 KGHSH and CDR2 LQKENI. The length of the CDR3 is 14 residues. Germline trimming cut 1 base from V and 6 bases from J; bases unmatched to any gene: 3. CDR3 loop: CASSPQGASQPQHF. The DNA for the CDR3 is TGTGCCAGCTCACCACAGGGGGCGAGTCAGCCCCAGCATTTT.

CDR3 nucleotides: TGTGCCAGCAGCCACTATTCCAGGGGCGGATTGCTCGAGCAGTACTTC. Translation: CASSHYSRGGLLEQYF. This rearrangement joins TRBV11-2 to TRBJ2-7, with D possibly TRBD1 on 6 matching bases. The CDR3 has 16 residues. Germline V gene data show CDR1 as SGHAT and CDR2 as FQNNGV. V was trimmed by 5 bases and J by 6 bases, leaving 23 bases between them.

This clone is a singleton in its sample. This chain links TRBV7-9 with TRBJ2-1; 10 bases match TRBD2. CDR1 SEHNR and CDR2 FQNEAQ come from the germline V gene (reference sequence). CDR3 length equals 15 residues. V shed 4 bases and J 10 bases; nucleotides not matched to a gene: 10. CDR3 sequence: CASSSSGRAVREQFF. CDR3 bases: TGTGCCAGCAGCTCAAGCGGGAGGGCCGTCAGAGAGCAGTTCTTC.

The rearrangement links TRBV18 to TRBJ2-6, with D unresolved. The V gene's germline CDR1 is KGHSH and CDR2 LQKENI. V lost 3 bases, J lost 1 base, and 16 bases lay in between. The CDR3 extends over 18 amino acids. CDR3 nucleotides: TGTGCCAGCTCACCCATCCCAGTCCTCCAGTCTGGGGCCAACGTCCTGACTTTC. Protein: CASSPIPVLQSGANVLTF.

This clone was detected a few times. The CDR3 sequence: CASNEVPYGYTF. The CDR3 bases are TGTGCCAGTAATGAGGTTCCCTATGGCTACACCTTC. The chain has TRBV19 and TRBJ1-2; D is unresolved. Trimming pared 7 bases from V and 4 bases from J, leaving 10 bases between. CDR3 length: 12 amino acids. Germline V gene data show CDR1 as LNHDA and CDR2 as SQIVND (reference sequence).

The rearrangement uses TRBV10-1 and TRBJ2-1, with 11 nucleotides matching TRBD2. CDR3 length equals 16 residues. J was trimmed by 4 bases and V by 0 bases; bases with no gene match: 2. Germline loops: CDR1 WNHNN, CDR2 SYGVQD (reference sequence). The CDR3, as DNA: TGCGCCAGCAGTGAGTCCGGGACTAGCGGTTACAATGAGCAGTTCTTC. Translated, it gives CASSESGTSGYNEQFF.

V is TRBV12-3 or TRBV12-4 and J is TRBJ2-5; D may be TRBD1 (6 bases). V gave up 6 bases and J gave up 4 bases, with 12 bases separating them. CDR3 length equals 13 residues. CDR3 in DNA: TGTGCCAGCAGACCCACAGGGCTAGAGACCCAGTACTTC. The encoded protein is CASRPTGLETQYF.

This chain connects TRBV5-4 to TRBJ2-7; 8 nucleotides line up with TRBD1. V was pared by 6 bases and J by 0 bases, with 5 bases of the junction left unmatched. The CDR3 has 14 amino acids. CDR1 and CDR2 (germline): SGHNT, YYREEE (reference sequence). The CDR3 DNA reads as TGTGCCAGCATCTCGGGACAGGCCTCCTACGAGCAGTACTTC. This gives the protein CASISGQASYEQYF.

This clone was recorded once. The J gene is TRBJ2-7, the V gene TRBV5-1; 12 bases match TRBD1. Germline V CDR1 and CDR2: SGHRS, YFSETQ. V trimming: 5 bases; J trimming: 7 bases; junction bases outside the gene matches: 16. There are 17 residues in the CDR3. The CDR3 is CASRKNTGTGGAGEQYF. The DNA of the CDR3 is TGCGCCAGCAGGAAGAACACCGGGACAGGGGGCGCGGGGGAGCAGTACTTC.